The 2 T cell receptor beta chains below all came from one sample that was sequenced in a study of early T cells in non-severe SARS-CoV-2 infection. One entry per CDR3 protein, called by TCRdb with MiXCR from the 5' RACE reads. The sample has 60,000 or so distinct CDR3 sequences; 8.7% are singletons. The source material was whole blood, sampled at baseline. The receptor set was obtained from an adult who was a healthcare worker with PCR-confirmed SARS-CoV-2 infection or an uninfected control (not recorded which).

This chain links TRBV30 with TRBJ1-1, with D uncertain. Germline V gene sequence: CDR1 GTSNPN, CDR2 SVGIG (reference sequence). This CDR3 is built from 13 residues. Trimming took 2 bases from V and 1 from J, leaving 8 bases between them. The CDR3, as DNA: TGTGCCTGGAGTTCAAGAGGGAACACTGAAGCTTTCTTT. This encodes CAWSSRGNTEAFF.

J is TRBJ2-3 and V is TRBV5-1; D call uncertain. This CDR3 has 14 amino acids. Trimming took 4 bases from V and 3 from J, leaving 12 bases between them. Germline-derived CDR1 and CDR2 are SGHRS and YFSETQ. In DNA, the CDR3 is TGCGCCAGCAGCCCGACAACCGGGACAGATACGCAGTATTTT. Protein: CASSPTTGTDTQYF.